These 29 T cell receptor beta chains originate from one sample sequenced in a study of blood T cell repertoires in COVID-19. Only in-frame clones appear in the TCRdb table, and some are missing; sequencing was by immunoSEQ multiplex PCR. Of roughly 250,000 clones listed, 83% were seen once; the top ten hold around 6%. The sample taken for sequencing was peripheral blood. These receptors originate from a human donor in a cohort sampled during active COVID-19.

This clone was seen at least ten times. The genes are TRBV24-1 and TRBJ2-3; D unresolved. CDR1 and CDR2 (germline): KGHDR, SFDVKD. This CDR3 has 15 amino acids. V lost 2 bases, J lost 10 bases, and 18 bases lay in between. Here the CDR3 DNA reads TGTGCCACCAGTGATTCCCCGGGTGACCCAACCCCGCAGTATTTT. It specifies CATSDSPGDPTPQYF.

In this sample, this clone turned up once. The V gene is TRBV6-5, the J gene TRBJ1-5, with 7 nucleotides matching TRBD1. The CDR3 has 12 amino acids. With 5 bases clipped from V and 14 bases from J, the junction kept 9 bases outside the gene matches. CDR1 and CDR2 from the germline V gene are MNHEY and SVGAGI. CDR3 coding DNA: TGTGCCAGCAGTCCGAGACAGGGCCTAGAGCATTTT. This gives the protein CASSPRQGLEHF.

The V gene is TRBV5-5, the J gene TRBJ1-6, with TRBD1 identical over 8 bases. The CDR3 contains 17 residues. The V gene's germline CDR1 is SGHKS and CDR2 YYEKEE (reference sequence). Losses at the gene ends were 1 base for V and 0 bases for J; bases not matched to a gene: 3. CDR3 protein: CASSLTGGVSYNSPLHF. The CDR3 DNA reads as TGTGCCAGCAGCTTGACAGGGGGGGTCTCCTATAATTCACCCCTCCACTTT.

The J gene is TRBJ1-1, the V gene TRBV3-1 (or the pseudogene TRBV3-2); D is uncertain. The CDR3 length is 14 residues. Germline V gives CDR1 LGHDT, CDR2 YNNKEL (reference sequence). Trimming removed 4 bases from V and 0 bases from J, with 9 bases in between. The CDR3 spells CASSPRLMNTEAFF. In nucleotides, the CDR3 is TGTGCCAGCAGCCCCAGACTCATGAACACTGAAGCTTTCTTT.

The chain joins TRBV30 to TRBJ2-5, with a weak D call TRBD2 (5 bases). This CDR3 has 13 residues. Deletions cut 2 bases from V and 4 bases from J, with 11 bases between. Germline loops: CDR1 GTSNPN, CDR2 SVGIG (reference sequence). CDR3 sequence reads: CAWSSGSGETQYF. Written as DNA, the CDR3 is TGTGCCTGGAGTTCGGGGTCCGGAGAGACCCAGTACTTC.

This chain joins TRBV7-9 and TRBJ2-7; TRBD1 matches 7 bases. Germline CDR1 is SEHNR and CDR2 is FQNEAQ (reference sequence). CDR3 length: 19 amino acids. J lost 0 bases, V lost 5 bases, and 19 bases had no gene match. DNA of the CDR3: TGTGCCAGCAGCCCCAGCTGGGGCAGGGGGAATAAAGGCTCCTACGAGCAGTACTTC. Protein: CASSPSWGRGNKGSYEQYF.

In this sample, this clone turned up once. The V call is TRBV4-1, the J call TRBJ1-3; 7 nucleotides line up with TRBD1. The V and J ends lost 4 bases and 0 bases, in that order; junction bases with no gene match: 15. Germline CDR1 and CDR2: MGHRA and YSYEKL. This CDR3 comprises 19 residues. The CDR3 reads CASSPRPTGDIVSGNTIYF. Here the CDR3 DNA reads TGCGCCAGCAGCCCCCGCCCCACAGGGGACATCGTCTCTGGAAACACCATATATTTT.

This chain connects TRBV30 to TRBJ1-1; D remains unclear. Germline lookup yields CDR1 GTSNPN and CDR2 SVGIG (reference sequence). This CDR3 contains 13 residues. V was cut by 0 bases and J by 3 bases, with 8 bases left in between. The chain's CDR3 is CAWSVRLDTEAFF. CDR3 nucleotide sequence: TGTGCCTGGAGTGTACGATTAGACACTGAAGCTTTCTTT.

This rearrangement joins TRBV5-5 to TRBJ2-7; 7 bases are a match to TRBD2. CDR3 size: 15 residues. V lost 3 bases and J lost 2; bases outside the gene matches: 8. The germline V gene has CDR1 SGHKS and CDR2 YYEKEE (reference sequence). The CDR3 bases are TGTGCCAGCAGCTCCGGGGTAGCGGGTGCCTACGAGCAGTACTTC. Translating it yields CASSSGVAGAYEQYF.

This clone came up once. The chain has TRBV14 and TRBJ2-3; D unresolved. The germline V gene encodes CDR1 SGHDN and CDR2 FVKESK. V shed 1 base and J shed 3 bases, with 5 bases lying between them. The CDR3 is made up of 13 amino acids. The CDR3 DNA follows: TGTGCCAGCAGCCAAGTACGGACAGATACGCAGTATTTT. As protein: CASSQVRTDTQYF.

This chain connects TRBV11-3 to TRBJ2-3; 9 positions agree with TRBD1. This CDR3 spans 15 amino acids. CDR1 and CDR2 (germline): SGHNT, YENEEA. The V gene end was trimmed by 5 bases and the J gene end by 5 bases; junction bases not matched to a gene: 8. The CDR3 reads CASSPPGQGLDTQYF. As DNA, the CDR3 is TGTGCCAGCAGCCCGCCGGGACAGGGTTTAGATACGCAGTATTTT. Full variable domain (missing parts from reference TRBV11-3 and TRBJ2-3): EAGVVQSPRYKIIEKKQPVAFWCNPISGHNTLYWYLQNLGQGPELLIRYENEEAVDDSQLPKDRFSAERLKGVDSTLKIQPAELGDSAVYLCASSPPGQGLDTQYFGPGTRLTVL.

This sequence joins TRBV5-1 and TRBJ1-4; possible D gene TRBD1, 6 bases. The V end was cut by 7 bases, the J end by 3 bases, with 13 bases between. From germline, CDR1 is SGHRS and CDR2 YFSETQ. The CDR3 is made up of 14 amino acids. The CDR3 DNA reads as TGCGCCAGCGCACAGGGTAATGCTAATGAAAAACTGTTTTTT. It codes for CASAQGNANEKLFF.

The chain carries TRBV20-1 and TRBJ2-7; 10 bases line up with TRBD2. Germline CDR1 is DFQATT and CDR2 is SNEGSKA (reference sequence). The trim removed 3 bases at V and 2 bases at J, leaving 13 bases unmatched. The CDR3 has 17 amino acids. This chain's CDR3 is CSASFPASGGIAYEQYF. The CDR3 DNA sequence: TGCAGTGCTAGTTTTCCGGCTAGCGGGGGAATCGCCTACGAGCAGTACTTC.

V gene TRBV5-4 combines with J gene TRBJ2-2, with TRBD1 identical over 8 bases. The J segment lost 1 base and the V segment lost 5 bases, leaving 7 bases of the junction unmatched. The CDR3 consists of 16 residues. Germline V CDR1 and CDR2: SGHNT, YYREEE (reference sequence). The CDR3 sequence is CASRPTGAQNTGELFF. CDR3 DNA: TGTGCCAGCAGACCGACAGGGGCGCAGAACACCGGGGAGCTGTTTTTT.

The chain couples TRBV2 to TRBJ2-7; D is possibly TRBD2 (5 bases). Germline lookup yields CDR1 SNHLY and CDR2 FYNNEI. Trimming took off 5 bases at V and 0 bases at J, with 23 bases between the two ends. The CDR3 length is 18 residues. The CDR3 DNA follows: TGTGCCAGCAGTCCCCAAGCGGCGGCACTGCCGAGCTCCTACGAGCAGTACTTC. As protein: CASSPQAAALPSSYEQYF.

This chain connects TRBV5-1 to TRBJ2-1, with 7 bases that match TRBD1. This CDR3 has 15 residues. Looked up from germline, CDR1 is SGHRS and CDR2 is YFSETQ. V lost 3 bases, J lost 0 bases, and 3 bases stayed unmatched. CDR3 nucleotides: TGCGCCAGCAGCTCCCGACAGGGCTCCTACAATGAGCAGTTCTTC. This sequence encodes CASSSRQGSYNEQFF.

In DNA, the CDR3 is TGTGCCAGCAGCTGGACAGGCTACACCGGGGAGCTGTTTTTT. It encodes CASSWTGYTGELFF. This chain uses TRBV5-6 with TRBJ2-2, with 7 positions matching TRBD1. Per the germline V gene, CDR1 is SGHDT and CDR2 is YYEEEE. V shed 3 bases, J shed 3 bases, and the junction held 2 bases outside the gene matches. This CDR3 region has 14 residues.

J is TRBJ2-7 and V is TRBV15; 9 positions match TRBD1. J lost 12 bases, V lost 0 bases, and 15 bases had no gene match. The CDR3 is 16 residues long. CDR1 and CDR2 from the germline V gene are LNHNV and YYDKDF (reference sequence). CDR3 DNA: TGTGCCACCAGCAGAGATTACGGGACAGGGTCTTTTGAGTTGTACTTC. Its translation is CATSRDYGTGSFELYF. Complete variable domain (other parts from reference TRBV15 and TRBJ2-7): DAMVIQNPRYQVTQFGKPVTLSCSQTLNHNVMYWYQQKSSQAPKLLFHYYDKDFNNEADTPDNFQSRRPNTSFCFLDIRSPGLGDTAMYLCATSRDYGTGSFELYFGPGTRLTVT.

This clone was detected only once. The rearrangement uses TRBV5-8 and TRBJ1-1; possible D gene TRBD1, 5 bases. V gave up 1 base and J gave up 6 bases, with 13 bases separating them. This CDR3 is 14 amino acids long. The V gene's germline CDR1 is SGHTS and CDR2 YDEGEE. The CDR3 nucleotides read TGTGCCAGCAGCTTGATGGCAGGGTCCGCTGAAGCTTTCTTT. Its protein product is CASSLMAGSAEAFF.

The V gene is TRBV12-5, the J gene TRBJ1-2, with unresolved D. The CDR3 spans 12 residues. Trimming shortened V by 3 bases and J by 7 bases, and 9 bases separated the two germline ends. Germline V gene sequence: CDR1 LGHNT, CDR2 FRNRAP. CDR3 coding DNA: TGTGCTAGTGGTTTAGTTGCGGGTGGCTACACCTTC. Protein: CASGLVAGGYTF.

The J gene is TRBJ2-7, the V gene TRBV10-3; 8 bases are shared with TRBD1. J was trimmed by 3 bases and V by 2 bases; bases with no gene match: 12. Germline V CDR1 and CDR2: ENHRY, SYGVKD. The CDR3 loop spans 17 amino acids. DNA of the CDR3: TGTGCCATCAGTGAGCGGGGACAGGTCGGCCGAGGCTACGAGCAGTACTTC. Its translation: CAISERGQVGRGYEQYF.

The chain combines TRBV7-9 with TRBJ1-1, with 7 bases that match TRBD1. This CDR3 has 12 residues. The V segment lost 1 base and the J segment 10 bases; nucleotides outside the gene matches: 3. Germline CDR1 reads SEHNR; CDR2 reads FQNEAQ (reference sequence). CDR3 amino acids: CASSLGDSSAFF. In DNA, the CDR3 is TGTGCCAGCAGCTTAGGGGACAGTTCAGCTTTCTTT.

The DNA for the CDR3 is TGCGCCAGCAGTGAGTTGCGGGGGGGCATAGAGACCCAGTACTTC. It codes for CASSELRGGIETQYF. The chain couples TRBV10-2 to TRBJ2-5; 9 positions agree with TRBD2. The V gene's germline CDR1 is WSHSY and CDR2 SAAADI. Trimming cost V 1 base and J 4 bases; bases outside gene matches: 4. This CDR3 comprises 15 residues.

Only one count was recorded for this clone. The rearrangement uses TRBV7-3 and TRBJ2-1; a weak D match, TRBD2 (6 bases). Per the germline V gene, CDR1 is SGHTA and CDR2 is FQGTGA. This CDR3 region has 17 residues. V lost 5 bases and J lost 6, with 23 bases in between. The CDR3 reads CASSPSRWGTSPNEQFF. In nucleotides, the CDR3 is TGTGCCAGCAGCCCATCCCGTTGGGGGACTTCTCCCAATGAGCAGTTCTTC.

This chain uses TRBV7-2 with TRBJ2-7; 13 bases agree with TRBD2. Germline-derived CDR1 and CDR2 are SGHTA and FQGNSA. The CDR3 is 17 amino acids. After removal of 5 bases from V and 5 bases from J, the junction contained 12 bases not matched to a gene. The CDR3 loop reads CASSPYLLAGGPNEQYF. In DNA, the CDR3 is TGTGCCAGCAGCCCCTATCTACTAGCGGGAGGGCCAAACGAGCAGTACTTC. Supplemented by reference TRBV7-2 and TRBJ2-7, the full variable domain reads GAGVSQSPSNKVTEKGKDVELRCDPISGHTALYWYRQSLGQGLEFLIYFQGNSAPDKSGLPSDRFSAERTGGSVSTLTIQRTQQEDSAVYLCASSPYLLAGGPNEQYFGPGTRLTVT.

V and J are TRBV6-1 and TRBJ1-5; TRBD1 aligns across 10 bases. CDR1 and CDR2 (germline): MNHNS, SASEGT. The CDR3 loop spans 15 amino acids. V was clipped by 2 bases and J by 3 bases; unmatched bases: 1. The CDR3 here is CASSERQGANQPQHF. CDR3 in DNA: TGTGCCAGCAGTGAAAGACAGGGGGCCAATCAGCCCCAGCATTTT.

The CDR3 DNA sequence: TGTGCCTGGAGTGACGGACAGAATTCACCCCTCCACTTT. Protein: CAWSDGQNSPLHF. The chain carries TRBV30 and TRBJ1-6; D is possibly TRBD1 (6 bases). The CDR3 runs to 13 residues. The V gene lost 1 base and the J gene lost 7 bases, with 8 bases spanning the gap. Germline V gives CDR1 GTSNPN, CDR2 SVGIG (reference sequence).

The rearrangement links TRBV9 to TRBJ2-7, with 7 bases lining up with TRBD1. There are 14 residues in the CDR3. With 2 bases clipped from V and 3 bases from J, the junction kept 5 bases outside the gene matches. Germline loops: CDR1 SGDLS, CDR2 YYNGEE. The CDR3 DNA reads TGTGCCAGCAGCGTCCGGGACAGCTACTACGAGCAGTACTTC. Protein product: CASSVRDSYYEQYF.

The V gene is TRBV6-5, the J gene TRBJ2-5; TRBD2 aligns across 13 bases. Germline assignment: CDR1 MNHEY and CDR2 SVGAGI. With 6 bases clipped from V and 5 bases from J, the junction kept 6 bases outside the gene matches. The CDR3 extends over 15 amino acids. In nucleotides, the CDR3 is TGTGCCAGCAGGGATGGACTAGCGGGGGCGGAGACCCAGTACTTC. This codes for CASRDGLAGAETQYF.